The 18 T cell receptor beta chains below all came from one sample that was sequenced in a study of cytomegalovirus exposure and HLA in healthy donors. 13 Jbeta primers and 60 Vbeta primers were used for the PCR. Sequenced by immunoSEQ multiplex PCR; TCRdb stores in-frame clones only, minus some. Among over 85,000 clones listed, approximately 65% were seen once. The specimen was PBMCs. The receptors come from a man under 40 in good health and CMV-seronegative.

This clone has more than one count but fewer than ten. V and J are TRBV2 and TRBJ2-2; no reliable D call. Per the germline V gene, CDR1 is SNHLY and CDR2 is FYNNEI. The CDR3 length is 12 residues. V lost 8 bases and J lost 4, with 8 bases in between. CDR3 in amino acids: CASGVSTGELFF. The DNA of the CDR3 is TGTGCCAGCGGAGTGTCCACCGGGGAGCTGTTTTTT.

This clone was counted between two and nine times. V gene TRBV5-1 combines with J gene TRBJ2-7; no reliable D call. The germline V and J ends were trimmed by 4 bases and 4 bases, with 9 bases remaining between them. The CDR3 loop spans 12 amino acids. CDR1 SGHRS and CDR2 YFSETQ come from the germline V gene. CDR3 coding DNA: TGCGCCAGCAGCCCCGATACTTACGAGCAGTACTTC. This encodes CASSPDTYEQYF.

This clone was observed a handful of times. The chain uses TRBV4-3 and TRBJ2-3; 10 bases line up with TRBD2. Germline V gene lookup returns CDR1 LGHNA and CDR2 YSLEER. The CDR3 has 15 amino acids. V trimming: 2 bases; J trimming: 5 bases; junction bases outside the gene matches: 4. CDR3 DNA: TGCGCCAGCAGCCAAACTAGCGGGGTCGTAGATACGCAGTATTTT. This encodes CASSQTSGVVDTQYF.

This clone has only a few counts. The gene calls are TRBV4-3 and TRBJ1-2, with 8 bases aligning to TRBD1. With V trimmed by 2 bases and J by 2 bases, 10 bases remained unmatched. CDR1 is LGHNA and CDR2 is YSLEER in the germline V gene. The length of the CDR3 is 17 residues. The CDR3 spells CASSQRNQGARNYGYTF. The CDR3, as DNA: TGCGCCAGCAGCCAACGAAACCAGGGGGCGAGGAACTATGGCTACACCTTC.

The V gene is TRBV2, the J gene TRBJ1-4, with a weak D call TRBD1 (5 bases). The CDR3 is 13 amino acids. Trimming left V 9 bases short and J 10 bases short, with 18 bases between. The germline gives CDR1 SNHLY, CDR2 FYNNEI. CDR3 DNA: TGTGCCAGTGGGGTTGCCCAGGGCGCAAAACTGTTTTTT. Its protein product is CASGVAQGAKLFF. The entire variable domain, with the rest obtained from reference TRBV2 and TRBJ1-4, is as follows: EPEVTQTPSHQVTQMGQEVILRCVPISNHLYFYWYRQILGQKVEFLVSFYNNEISEKSEIFDDQFSVERPDGSNFTLKIRSTKLEDSAMYFCASGVAQGAKLFFGSGTQLSVL.

The rearrangement links TRBV28 to TRBJ2-7, with 11 bases aligning to TRBD2. This CDR3 has 16 amino acids. J gave up 4 bases and V 3 bases, and 8 bases lay outside the gene matches. Looked up from germline, CDR1 is MDHEN and CDR2 is SYDVKM. In DNA form, the CDR3 reads TGTGCCAGCAGTTTTGGCCTAGCGGGAGGACCGTACGAGCAGTACTTC. Protein product: CASSFGLAGGPYEQYF.

This sequence joins TRBV28 and TRBJ2-5; 7 nucleotides match TRBD1. Germline CDR1 MDHEN, CDR2 SYDVKM. This CDR3 is 15 amino acids long. The junction had 10 bases not matched to a gene; V was cut back by 8 bases and J by 1 base. CDR3 region: CASGASGTAQETQYF. The CDR3 DNA is TGTGCCAGCGGCGCCTCCGGGACAGCCCAAGAGACCCAGTACTTC.

The gene calls are TRBV27 and TRBJ2-3; a possible D gene is TRBD2 (7 bases). V was pared by 5 bases and J by 6 bases, with 18 bases between. The CDR3 length is 15 residues. CDR1 MNHEY and CDR2 SMNVEV come from the germline V gene (reference sequence). The chain's CDR3 is CASSLGLGQMDTQYF. CDR3 DNA sequence: TGTGCCAGCAGTCTCGGACTAGGACAGATGGATACGCAGTATTTT.

The gene calls are TRBV29-1 and TRBJ2-1, with D unclear. V was cut by 7 bases and J by 15 bases, with 16 bases left in between. In germline, CDR1 is SQVTM, CDR2 ANQGSEA. The CDR3 consists of 10 residues. CDR3 bases: TGCAGCGCCTCCCTGAGTCTGCGGTTCTTC. It specifies CSASLSLRFF.

The gene calls are TRBV7-2 and TRBJ1-6; TRBD1 might be the D (6 bases). Germline CDR1 SGHTA, CDR2 FQGNSA. The CDR3 has 14 amino acids. Trimming took off 1 base at V and 9 bases at J, with 10 bases between the two ends. CDR3 sequence: CASSLDRVGSPLHF. Written as DNA, the CDR3 is TGTGCCAGCAGCTTAGACAGGGTTGGTTCACCCCTCCACTTT.

The chain recombines TRBV27 with TRBJ1-2, with D maybe TRBD1 (5 bases). Germline CDR1 reads MNHEY; CDR2 reads SMNVEV (reference sequence). Trimming pared 3 bases from V and 5 bases from J, leaving 10 bases between. The CDR3 totals 13 residues. Written as DNA, the CDR3 is TGTGCCAGCAGTTTCGGCAGGGCGTATGGCTACACCTTC. Protein: CASSFGRAYGYTF.

The chain combines TRBV9 with TRBJ2-1, with D maybe TRBD1 (5 bases). The CDR3 runs 15 residues. V lost 1 base to trimming and J lost 7 bases, with 15 bases between them. CDR1 SGDLS and CDR2 YYNGEE come from the germline V gene. CDR3 sequence (DNA): TGTGCCAGCAGCGTACCTGGGGCCTTGGGGAATGAGCAGTTCTTC. As protein: CASSVPGALGNEQFF.

This rearrangement joins TRBV29-1 to TRBJ1-1, with a tentative D call TRBD1 (6 bases). CDR1 is SQVTM and CDR2 is ANQGSEA in the germline V gene. The V gene lost 7 bases and the J gene lost 7 bases, with 16 bases spanning the gap. The CDR3 extends over 12 amino acids. CDR3 nucleotides: TGCAGCGAAGAGGGGGTTGAGGGTGAAGCTTTCTTT. This sequence encodes CSEEGVEGEAFF. Supplemented by reference TRBV29-1 and TRBJ1-1, the full variable domain reads SAVISQKPSRDICQRGTSLTIQCQVDSQVTMMFWYRQQPGQSLTLIATANQGSEATYESGFVIDKFPISRPNLTFSTLTVSNMSPEDSSIYLCSEEGVEGEAFFGQGTRLTVV.

This clone appeared once. The chain employs TRBV18 and TRBJ2-7, with D perhaps TRBD2 (5 bases). V shed 2 bases and J shed 2 bases, with 16 bases lying between them. Per germline, CDR1 KGHSH and CDR2 LQKENI. There are 16 residues in the CDR3. The CDR3 sequence is CASSPGSGLTTYEQYF. Written as DNA, the CDR3 is TGTGCCAGCTCACCAGGGAGCGGCCTCACGACCTACGAGCAGTACTTC.

The genes are TRBV7-2 and TRBJ2-7; TRBD2 matches 8 bases. CDR1 and CDR2 from the germline V gene are SGHTA and FQGNSA. V trimming: 5 bases; J trimming: 0 bases; junction bases outside the gene matches: 9. This CDR3 has 16 amino acids. The CDR3 reads CASSRGLAPSSYEQYF. Written as DNA, the CDR3 is TGTGCCAGCAGCCGAGGACTAGCTCCGAGCTCCTACGAGCAGTACTTC.

The V and J genes are TRBV5-1 and TRBJ1-3; D possibly corresponds to TRBD1 (6 bases). Germline lookup yields CDR1 SGHRS and CDR2 YFSETQ. CDR3 length: 12 amino acids. Trimming cost V 7 bases and J 7 bases, with 12 bases left between them. The CDR3 reads CASGDNRNTIYF. DNA for the CDR3: TGCGCCAGCGGGGACAATCGGAACACCATATATTTT.

This rearrangement joins TRBV15 to TRBJ2-7; 11 bases align to TRBD2. V shed 0 bases and J 2 bases; nucleotides not matched to a gene: 9. Germline-derived CDR1 and CDR2 are LNHNV and YYDKDF (reference sequence). The CDR3 spans 18 residues. Here the CDR3 reads CATSRDRGGTSGTYEQYF. CDR3 coding DNA: TGTGCCACCAGCAGAGATAGAGGCGGGACTAGCGGAACCTACGAGCAGTACTTC.

Only one count was recorded for this clone. This chain connects TRBV5-4 to TRBJ1-1, with 8 positions matching TRBD1. V was clipped by 3 bases and J by 5 bases; unmatched bases: 6. CDR3 length: 14 residues. Per germline, CDR1 SGHNT and CDR2 YYREEE (reference sequence). CDR3 in amino acids: CASSSDRGRTEAFF. The CDR3 coding sequence is TGTGCCAGCAGCTCTGACAGGGGAAGGACTGAAGCTTTCTTT.